This T cell receptor (beta chain) was observed in a study of cytomegalovirus exposure and HLA in healthy donors (dated by TCRdb to 2017 to 2019). About the investigation overall: An earlier analysis of roughly 500 of the donors reported 250 to 350 Gb of sequence data and around 110 million unique TCR beta sequences from about 179 million T cells. To predict cytomegalovirus infection status, the study brought together high-throughput TCR immunosequencing, statistical association of individual TCRs with disease status, and machine learning. The study aimed to test whether cataloging public T cell receptors could reveal signatures of past pathogen exposure. A later analysis re-analyzed previously published TCR beta repertoires from 600 to 850 donors and added high-resolution HLA genotyping to study TCR occurrence patterns. Among several hundred genotyped donors of the cohort, an average of around 240,000 unique TCR beta nucleotide sequences was sequenced per donor, of which 15% to 20% were non-productive. The genetic ancestry cluster associated with self-reported Caucasian donors included about 81% of the 398 genotyped donors. A later genetic analysis took genome-wide SNP genotypes for about three fifths of the 666 donors and used that subset as a discovery cohort. An early release covering roughly 640 HLA-typed donors comprised about 300 gigabases of sequencing data and approximately 80 million unique TCR sequences. In the later analysis, no new phenotypic data were used to find candidate immune exposures; instead, reliance was placed on TCR beta sequences and their occurrence across donors. To decide whether each TCR beta V gene segment behaved as functional or pseudogenic, an earlier analysis of fewer than 750 of the donors relied on high-throughput TCR beta sequencing. Donor age, sex, ethnicity and CMV serostatus were collected together with the repertoire data. Every repertoire in the discovery cohort had been generated on one and the same sequencing platform. The study profiled the T cell repertoires of 500 to 800 subjects by immunosequencing and related them to cytomegalovirus serostatus. Both class I and class II loci were covered by HLA typing, at four-digit resolution. Besides the first cohort of 550 to 750 subjects, a separate validation cohort made up of 120 different subjects was used. Typing coverage varied by locus: about 629-630 donors for A, B, C, DRB1 and DQB1; approximately 520 for DQA1; around 570 for DPA1; roughly 450 for DPB1. Because of strong linkage in the cohort, four or five DR-DQ haplotypes were treated as single units for association and clustering.

The cohort consisted of some 670 healthy bone marrow donors. At the time of sampling, every cohort member was nominally healthy, though immune exposures that went unrecorded were likely present. The donor was CMV seronegative and belonged to the group of 352 seronegative cohort members. Each donor provided a peripheral blood sample, and peripheral blood mononuclear cells were used for TCR beta sequencing. The Qiagen DNeasy Blood Extraction Kit was used to extract genomic DNA from the blood cell samples. CDR1 is given as LGHNA and CDR2 as YNFKEQ, both from the germline V gene. V trim: 3 bases; J trim: 2 bases; unmatched bases: 7. The CDR3 contains 17 residues, cysteine and phenylalanine counted. This entry keeps only the CDR3 DNA: 51 bases, framed from base 1. In regard to this clone: The target of this receptor is not known. No base qualities exist here, and no much larger clone lies one base off it.

Points the paper makes about the study in general: When HLA alleles, especially DR and DQ, strongly co-occurred, attributing TCR associations to individual alleles was difficult. In vitro tests confirmed that a few of the cytomegalovirus-associated TCR beta chains recognize cytomegalovirus antigens. Some IMGT-functional V segments, including TRBV6-2 and TRBV6-3, could not be told apart with the 87-base-pair reads, so those segments were excluded. The classifier was reported to diagnose cytomegalovirus status with high specificity and sensitivity in both the original and validation cohorts. The earlier analysis of a few hundred of the donors excluded 15 to 20 rarely observed V segments, including chromosome 9 orphons, because counts were too low. HLA typing was unavailable for some donors at each locus, so association tests used only the typed subset. Immune exposure information for the cohort was limited to CMV serostatus. In a later analysis, most CMV-associated TCR beta chains were found to appear HLA-restricted, with HLA associations seemingly driven largely by CMV exposure. A cluster of highly shared sequence variants was judged likely to be a technical artifact of the sequencing pipeline. In a later analysis, HLA-associated TCR beta chains were found to be more clonally expanded and to have lower generation probabilities than equally common non-associated chains. The authors suggested that the approach could potentially be generalized to other disease states and immunological phenotypes. A later genetic analysis reported fewer N-insertions in productive TCRs among donors in an Asian-associated ancestry cluster than the roughly 700-donor mean. In the study, around 150 TCR beta chains were listed as associated with cytomegalovirus. The presence/absence analyses assumed that sequencing depth was roughly uniform across donors, and that assumption may not be true. Correlated functional status among segregating V segments might reflect linkage disequilibrium, but an unknown experimental factor could not be ruled out. A further reported finding was that TCR beta sequences accurately predicted the HLA-A and HLA-B alleles for most subjects in the first cohort. A later analysis associated about 17,000 TCR beta sequences with specific HLA alleles at a false discovery rate of 0.05. In this cohort, only TCR beta chains were sequenced, and detectable features were limited by the absence of alpha or paired-chain data. In a later analysis, several top co-occurrence clusters were reported to appear linked to parvovirus B19, influenza, CMV and Epstein-Barr virus. Across donors, most TCR sequences were observed very rarely, whereas some public TCRs were present in many individuals. V-gene and J-gene trimming of TCR beta chains was associated with a missense DCLRE1C variant in a later genetic analysis, and the association was replicated in an independent cohort. In a later analysis, the rate of TCR association differed among HLA loci, with DRB1 alleles having the most associated TCRs and HLA-C alleles having the fewest. An earlier analysis of 587 of the donors showed that most TCR beta V segments appeared in productive rearrangements either about 87% or about 30% of the time, which broadly matched IMGT annotations.

Libraries were prepared through the immunoSEQ multiplex PCR assay. A mixture of 60 forward primers for TCR Vbeta segments and 13 reverse primers for TCR Jbeta segments was used in the multiplex PCR. A multiplex PCR assay on genomic DNA amplified the CDR3 region of rearranged TCR beta genes. The amplified TCR beta libraries were sequenced on the Illumina HiSeq System as 87-base-pair reads. The original methods were these. A later analysis counted some 74 million unique TCR beta chains across the approximately 700 repertoires, and 10 million to 12 million of these chains were shared by at least two donors. To remove PCR and sequencing errors, raw reads were error-corrected and collapsed into unique sequences using a nearest-neighbor algorithm that merged closely related sequences. CDR3 sequences were aligned to IMGT reference sequences to assign V, D and J gene segments. For a sequence to be retained, at least a six-nucleotide match to both a V gene segment and a J gene segment was required. A rearrangement was called productive if the CDR3 had no stop codons and remained in frame with V and J, and every other rearrangement was called non-productive. CDR3 was defined by IMGT convention, running from the second conserved V-encoded cysteine to the conserved J-encoded phenylalanine. The earlier analysis of about 620 of the donors excluded sequences that lacked an unambiguous match to a single V gene segment. An earlier analysis of a few hundred of the donors called V segments functional above 56.7% productive rearrangements and segregating when the between-donor standard deviation exceeded 5%. To diagnose cytomegalovirus status from the catalog of TCR beta chain sequences, a statistical classification framework was built. In a later analysis, V and J genes were assigned by comparing TCR nucleotide sequences against IMGT/GENE-DB human TR gene sequences. In a later analysis, CDR3 sequences and most-parsimonious VDJ recombination scenarios were assigned using the TCRdist pipeline. In a later analysis, every TCR beta chain was defined by the combination of its CDR3 amino acid sequence and its V-gene family, and reads without a unique V-gene family were dropped. As a way to deal with suspected cross-contamination and a sequencing artifact, a later analysis dropped over 550 nucleotide sequences that were highly shared and had low generation probability. In a later analysis, a clonal expansion index for each public chain was calculated from normalized within-repertoire ranks of inferred template counts. In a later analysis, generation probabilities were computed with a VDJ recombination model fitted to out-of-frame rearrangements, and the resulting probabilities were checked against IGoR. A later analysis scored TCR-TCR, TCR-HLA and TCR-CMV co-occurrence with hypergeometric tests, applying a repertoire-size bias correction to TCR pairs. In a later analysis, false discovery rates were estimated by permuting HLA or CMV assignments 20 times. In a later analysis, co-occurring TCRs were grouped using DBSCAN, and TCRdist sequence similarity was added for clustering within HLA-allele-positive subsets. Co-occurrence clustering excluded repertoires with fewer than 30,000 or more than 120,000 public chains, plus five with anomalous nucleotide sharing. Sourced from immuneACCESS, this table was stored by TCRdb with only in-frame sequences that have V and J called. A share of the clones is absent; for the studies checked, an unresolved V gene accounts for under half, and the remainder has no known explanation. Clonal size and the V and J genes are those of that table, whereas D and trimming came from the DNA. The sample table shows roughly 120,000 clones, and around four fifths are seen once. The ten largest clonotypes hold 1.5% to 2% of the sample.

This clonotype originated in a man aged 40-55 years in good health and CMV-seronegative. The sequenced sample consisted of PBMCs. This chain is built from TRBV4-2 and TRBJ2-3; 11 central bases correspond to TRBD2. In nucleotides, the sequence is TGTGCCAGCAGCCAGACGGGGACTAGCGGTTACACAGATACGCAGTATTTT. The resulting protein is CASSQTGTSGYTDTQYF.